This T cell receptor (beta chain) was sequenced in a study of cytomegalovirus exposure and HLA in healthy donors. Germline V gene data show CDR1 as SNHLY and CDR2 as FYNNEI. The CDR3 totals 15 residues. The V end was cut by 6 bases, the J end by 6 bases, with 20 bases between. PCR amplification relied on 60 Vbeta primers (plus 13 Jbeta primers). Authors' processing steps: In a later analysis, about 12 million of 65 million to 90 million unique beta chains occurred in at least two donors. Here immunoSEQ multiplex PCR was the method, and the copy in TCRdb shows in-frame clones only, minus some. V, J and clone size are taken as reported in that table, and D and trimming were inferred from the DNA itself. The sample includes 180,000 or so clones, 70% to 80% seen only once; the top ten take 1.5% to 2%. On this clone itself: Other DNA sequences within the sample encode an identical CDR3.

The J gene is TRBJ1-2, the V gene TRBV2, with a possible D match to TRBD1 (5 bases). The clonotype originates from a man aged 18 to 30 in good health and CMV-seronegative. Material: PBMCs. The CDR3 sequence: CASSQRQFLANGYTF. CDR3 bases: TGTGCCAGCAGCCAACGACAGTTCCTTGCGAATGGCTACACCTTC.